One and the same sample provided the 17 T cell receptor beta chains below, sequenced in a study of blood T cell repertoires in COVID-19. Clones were read by immunoSEQ multiplex PCR, and TCRdb kept only the in-frame ones, dropping some. The sample lists over 40,000 clones; around four fifths were seen once. The specimen sequenced was peripheral blood. These receptor sequences come from a man in his sixties with active COVID-19.

The rearrangement uses TRBV7-9 and TRBJ2-7; perhaps TRBD1 as D (5 bases). The germline V and J ends were trimmed by 5 bases and 6 bases, with 11 bases remaining between them. Germline CDR1 is SEHNR and CDR2 is FQNEAQ (reference sequence). The CDR3 has 12 residues. The CDR3 DNA reads as TGTGCCAGCAGCCAGGGTGGCGGCGAGCAGTACTTC. This translates into CASSQGGGEQYF.

The chain carries TRBV5-1 and TRBJ1-2; D gene uncertain. CDR3 length: 13 residues. CDR1 SGHRS and CDR2 YFSETQ come from the germline V gene. Trimming took off 0 bases at V and 2 bases at J, with 5 bases between the two ends. The CDR3 DNA reads as TGCGCCAGCAGCTTGGCCCAAAACTATGGCTACACCTTC. Translated, it gives CASSLAQNYGYTF.

The chain combines TRBV4-1 with TRBJ1-2; D is unresolved. Trimming shortened V by 5 bases and J by 0 bases, and 22 bases separated the two germline ends. The CDR3 sequence is 18 residues long. Per germline, CDR1 MGHRA and CDR2 YSYEKL. CDR3 in DNA: TGCGCCAGCAGCTTCGCCTCCGGTGGGAGGATGACTAACTATGGCTACACCTTC. This translates into CASSFASGGRMTNYGYTF.

The chain joins TRBV29-1 to TRBJ1-2; 8 bases agree with TRBD1. CDR3 length equals 15 residues. V dropped 0 bases and J dropped 3; count of bases not matched to a gene: 6. Germline CDR1 SQVTM, CDR2 ANQGSEA. The CDR3 is CSVEDYGTGDYGYTF. DNA of the CDR3: TGCAGCGTTGAAGATTACGGGACAGGAGACTATGGCTACACCTTC.

The V and J genes are TRBV6-6 and TRBJ1-1; D uncertain. Germline loops: CDR1 MNHNY, CDR2 SVGAGI (reference sequence). Deletions cut 5 bases from V and 0 bases from J, with 13 bases between. CDR3 length: 15 residues. CDR3 residues: CASSPHYSLNTEAFF. The DNA for the CDR3 is TGTGCCAGCAGTCCCCATTATAGTCTGAACACTGAAGCTTTCTTT.

The chain is built from TRBV27 and TRBJ2-2, with D possibly TRBD1 on 6 matching bases. The V gene lost 6 bases and the J gene lost 5 bases, with 16 bases spanning the gap. The germline CDR1 and CDR2 sequences are MNHEY and SMNVEV (reference sequence). The CDR3 sequence is 15 residues long. The CDR3 region has the DNA TGTGCCAGCAGCCCTCAGGGACAACCTACCGGGGAGCTGTTTTTT. This gives the protein CASSPQGQPTGELFF.

The rearrangement joins TRBV3-1 (or the pseudogene TRBV3-2) to TRBJ2-2; no clear D gene. The CDR3 runs 14 residues. CDR1 and CDR2 (germline): LGHDT, YNNKEL (reference sequence). The ends were cut back, 1 base at V and 5 bases at J, with 8 bases in the middle. The CDR3 DNA is TGTGCCAGCAGCCAAGCGCGAGGTACCGGGGAGCTGTTTTTT. It specifies CASSQARGTGELFF.

The CDR3 loop is CASNPGTSGRETQYF. The CDR3 nucleotides read TGTGCCAGCAACCCCGGGACTAGCGGGAGAGAGACCCAGTACTTC. This chain links TRBV5-4 with TRBJ2-5, with 14 bases identical to TRBD2. CDR3 length: 15 amino acids. Per the germline V gene, CDR1 is SGHNT and CDR2 is YYREEE (reference sequence). V was pared by 6 bases and J by 4 bases, with 5 bases of the junction left unmatched.

In the case of this clone: At one end the junction does not follow the germline gene, possibly because of a read error. CDR3 residues: CASRRTVKTEAFF. CDR3 sequence (DNA): TGTGCCAGCAGGAGGACAGTGAAGACTGAAGCTTTCTTT. The chain links TRBV6-5 to TRBJ1-1; tentatively, D is TRBD1 (6 bases). This CDR3 region has 13 residues. CDR1 and CDR2 from the germline V gene are MNHEY and SVGAGI.

In DNA form, the CDR3 reads TGTGCCAGCAGCTTCGGACTAGCGGGGACCCATGGCACAGATACGCAGTATTTT. This codes for CASSFGLAGTHGTDTQYF. The chain couples TRBV11-2 to TRBJ2-3; TRBD2 aligns across 12 bases. The ends lost 3 bases at V and 1 base at J; junction bases unmatched: 8. Germline loops: CDR1 SGHAT, CDR2 FQNNGV. The CDR3 is 18 residues long.

The chain uses TRBV6-5 and TRBJ2-2; TRBD2 aligns across 8 bases. V shed 10 bases, J shed 5 bases, and the junction held 6 bases outside the gene matches. Germline V lookup: CDR1 MNHEY, CDR2 SVGAGI. This CDR3 is 13 amino acids long. The CDR3 region is CATGGGITGELFF. The CDR3 DNA sequence: TGTGCCACCGGGGGGGGGATAACCGGGGAGCTGTTTTTT.

The chain carries TRBV10-3 and TRBJ2-7; 11 bases match TRBD2. The CDR3 is made up of 20 amino acids. CDR1 is ENHRY, CDR2 SYGVKD, per germline. Unmatched junction bases numbered 14, after V lost 0 bases and J lost 1 base. The CDR3 sequence is CAISESAVVSGGAGSYEQYF. The CDR3, as DNA: TGTGCCATCAGTGAGTCGGCAGTAGTTAGCGGGGGGGCCGGGTCCTACGAGCAGTACTTC.

The rearrangement joins TRBV30 to TRBJ2-7; 7 bases agree with TRBD1. The CDR3 covers 12 residues. CDR1 GTSNPN and CDR2 SVGIG come from the germline V gene (reference sequence). Germline trimming cut 0 bases from V and 6 bases from J; bases unmatched to any gene: 2. DNA of the CDR3: TGTGCCTGGAGTGTAGGGGGCAGCGAGCAGTACTTC. Translation gives CAWSVGGSEQYF.

This chain joins TRBV28 and TRBJ2-1; D gene ambiguous. V lost 8 bases, J lost 4 bases, and 6 bases lay in between. Germline assignment: CDR1 MDHEN and CDR2 SYDVKM. This CDR3 contains 11 residues. The CDR3 DNA is TGTGCCAGCGTATTGTACAATGAGCAGTTCTTC. It encodes CASVLYNEQFF.

The chain is built from TRBV7-9 and TRBJ2-3; tentatively, D is TRBD1 (5 bases). V dropped 3 bases and J dropped 3 bases, with 13 bases sitting between them. Germline CDR1 and CDR2: SEHNR and FQNEAQ (reference sequence). CDR3 length: 15 residues. The chain's CDR3 is CASSFTGMGTDTQYF. DNA of the CDR3: TGTGCCAGCAGCTTTACAGGAATGGGAACAGATACGCAGTATTTT. Using reference TRBV7-9 and TRBJ2-3 for the parts outside the CDR3, the full variable domain is DTGVSQNPRHKITKRGQNVTFRCDPISEHNRLYWYRQTLGQGPEFLTYFQNEAQLEKSRLLSDRFSAERPKGSFSTLEIQRTEQGDSAMYLCASSFTGMGTDTQYFGPGTRLTVL.

The chain's CDR3 is CASRSSGNNGYTF. The CDR3 region has the DNA TGCGCCAGCAGGAGTTCAGGAAATAATGGCTACACCTTC. The chain uses TRBV10-1 and TRBJ1-2, with D hard to call. The germline gives CDR1 WNHNN, CDR2 SYGVQD (reference sequence). This CDR3 region has 13 residues. V lost 6 bases, J lost 6 bases, and 14 bases lay in between.

The chain links TRBV29-1 to TRBJ2-3; D is possibly TRBD2 (5 bases). Germline V gene data show CDR1 as SQVTM and CDR2 as ANQGSEA. Trimming pared 5 bases from V and 2 bases from J, leaving 14 bases between. The CDR3 runs 14 residues. The CDR3 nucleotides read TGCAGCGTTCCAGGACTTTATTTCACAGATACGCAGTATTTT. Translating gives CSVPGLYFTDTQYF.